What follows describes a single T cell receptor (beta chain). The antigen is not known. Trimming shortened V by 0 bases and J by 4 bases, and 23 bases separated the two germline ends. Germline CDR1 reads SGDLS; CDR2 reads YYNGEE. CDR3 length equals 19 residues. Here immunoSEQ multiplex PCR was the method, and the copy in TCRdb shows in-frame clones only, minus some. The data show over a million clones, around 97% seen once. Only Caucasian adults living in Nashville, Tennessee served as donors. The data stem from a study of shared clonotypes between healthy human individuals. Broader study findings: On the whole, naive subsets had larger estimated richness than memory subsets had. Tissues were not sampled, only blood, and their repertoires likely differ.

The rearrangement uses TRBV9 and TRBJ1-3; D is uncertain. This TCR was sampled from a young man in good health. The sequenced sample consisted of naive CD4+ T cells sorted from blood. Sample subset: CD45RA+ positively selected. DNA of the CDR3: TGTGCCAGCAGCGTAGCAGCGACGGCCACAAACCCTGGAGGAAACACCATATATTTT. The encoded protein is CASSVAATATNPGGNTIYF.